This paragraph covers one T cell receptor beta chain sequence. This clonotype was seen more than once but under ten times. It has no known antigen specificity. No base quality values were provided; no much bigger clone lies one nucleotide off. Library method: 5' RACE. Data came from an Illumina HiSeq 2500. A second PCR of about 6 to 12 cycles was run with a J-beta primer mix and a sample-barcoded 5' primer. A template-switch 5' adaptor carrying 12 random nucleotides introduced a unique molecular identifier onto each TCR beta cDNA molecule. Each sample yielded at least 2.5 million CDR3-containing paired-end reads. First-strand cDNA synthesis was performed from all RNA using the Mint cDNA synthesis kit, with priming by a TRBC-specific oligonucleotide. After uracil-DNA glycosylase treatment, a first 18-cycle PCR used universal primers M1SS and BC2_uni_R on all cDNA. The authors processed their data as follows. For normalization, 1 million high-quality reads, each with a distinct molecular identifier, were randomly selected from each sample. Reads sharing molecular identifiers were discarded rather than binned into consensus sequences. MiTCR, set to a Q25 quality threshold and the strictest error-elimination algorithm, was used for CDR3 identification, clonotype clustering and error correction. Lower-bound total TCR beta diversity was estimated with a nonparametric unseen species model using Euler transformation. TCRdb passed the public sequencing reads through fastp at Q25 and MiXCR, retaining productive beta sequences. Each CDR3 protein appears once, grouped with its most common genes and DNA. The V and J calls and clone size come from TCRdb's table, not from the authors' own analysis. Across this sample there are fewer than 600,000 distinct CDR3 sequences, with about 28% seen only once. The ten largest account for approximately 3.3% of the sample.

This sample was taken from a study of blood T cells in healthy people across ages (dated by TCRdb to about 2015). Describing the broader study: In model experiments, template switching captured roughly one uniquely barcoded TCR beta cDNA molecule for every two T cells. To track age-related changes in TCR beta repertoire diversity, the study relied on deep sequencing normalized with unique cDNA molecular identifiers. Four age groups were formed from the donors: young (average 16 years), middle-aged (less than 40), aged (over 55) and long-lived (around 82). The study analyzed two additional independent replicas of 1 million unique cDNA reads from the same blood draw for two donors, one aged 18 to 30 and one aged 80 or older. The paper as a whole reports these results and caveats: Estimates of total diversity from one million sequenced T cells were regarded as lower bounds and underestimates. Donor CMV infection status was unknown, potentially confounding age-related changes in expanded clonotypes. The long-lived group showed more naive CD4+ T cells, fewer expanded clones and increased TCR diversity than the aged group, suggesting age selection. Conclusive comparison of naive and antigen-experienced compartments was prevented by the profiling of bulk unsorted PBMCs. Observed TCR beta diversity per million T cells fell roughly linearly with age, and a significant reduction was already apparent by age roughly 40. A strong correlation was found between observed TCR beta diversity and the percentage of naive T cells measured by flow cytometry.

Inclusive of the bounding cysteine and phenylalanine, the CDR3 is 17 residues long. Of all the DNA, just the CDR3 is kept, 51 bases in frame from base 1. V and J are truncated by 5 bases and 0 bases respectively, leaving an intervening sequence of 17 bases. The 39 donors, aged about 6 to 95 years, were systemically healthy Caucasian individuals from Russia. Around 9.8 milliliters of peripheral blood were collected from each donor into EDTA-treated Vacutainer tubes. PBMCs were isolated by Ficoll-Paque density-gradient centrifugation, with at least 6.5 million obtained per sample. Total RNA was extracted from PBMCs with Trizol reagent, with at least 5 micrograms obtained per sample. Naive CD45RAhigh/CD27high T cell percentages were measured by flow cytometry on a PBMC aliquot from every donor. These data were also filed under a second study, of T cells of mothers and their children. From the second report: Donors were nine systemically healthy Caucasian individuals: three mothers and their six children. cDNA synthesis used all of the extracted RNA, with approximately 1.4 ug of RNA in each 15 ul reaction. In the second PCR, the M1S primer added sample barcodes and 2-4 random nucleotides. Each mother yielded over 9 million TCR beta CDR3 reads and each child 2.5 million to 3 million reads. TCR recombination output is similarly shaped by thymic selection in related and unrelated pairs, with a minor effect exerted by inherited differences. Normalized repertoire overlap in related mother-child pairs was always slightly higher than in unrelated mother-child pairs, but the difference was never significant. Persistent microchimeric T cell clones were not detected, at a sensitivity of around 100 clones per million clonotypes. Deep NGS was used in the study to compare the TCR beta repertoires of mothers and children and to look for features that separate related mother-child pairs from unrelated individuals. On average, the children were approximately 11 +/- 4 years old, while the mothers were roughly 40 +/- 4 years old. After adapters were ligated using NEBNext reagents, the libraries underwent 100+100 nt paired-end sequencing on an Illumina HiSeq 2000. To avoid cross-contamination, the mother libraries and the child libraries were prepared a month apart and sequenced in separate runs. Between about 500,000 and 2,100,000 distinct TCR beta clonotypes were identified per donor. Naive TCR beta clonotypes were estimated from low-frequency clonotypes matched to each donor's FACS-determined naive share, without sorting.

Sample: blood. The sequence links TRBV12-3 or TRBV12-4 to TRBJ2-1; TRBD2 might be the D gene, on 5 matching bases. This TCR was sampled from a boy aged 2-15 years in good health. The base sequence is TGTGCCAGCAGTACCCAATGGGGAGAACTCTCCTACAATGAGCAGTTCTTC. This is translated as CASSTQWGELSYNEQFF.